Listed here are 23 T cell receptor beta chains from one sample, sequenced in a study of blood T cell repertoires in COVID-19. The table came from immunoSEQ multiplex PCR; TCRdb's copy has only in-frame clones and leaves some out. The profile covers tens of thousands of clones, with 91% appearing a single time and around 2.3% taken by the ten largest. The sequenced sample was peripheral blood. The receptor source for this set is a human donor with active COVID-19. The donor label of this sample is uncertain.

The chain links TRBV19 to TRBJ1-1, with 10 bases identical to TRBD1. V was pared by 3 bases and J by 0 bases, with 10 bases of the junction left unmatched. Germline V gene sequence: CDR1 LNHDA, CDR2 SQIVND (reference sequence). CDR3 length: 18 amino acids. DNA for the CDR3: TGTGCCAGTAGTATTGATCCGGGGACAGGGGCTTTGAACACTGAAGCTTTCTTT. Encoded protein: CASSIDPGTGALNTEAFF.

As regards this clone: A read error may produce the germline difference seen at one junction end. This chain links TRBV9 with TRBJ2-2; TRBD1 matches at 9 bases. The CDR3 loop spans 17 amino acids. Germline V gene sequence: CDR1 SGDLS, CDR2 YYNGEE. DNA for the CDR3: TGTGCCAGCAGCGTCGACACCGGGACAGGGAACGCCGGGGAGCTGTTTTTT. Its translation is CASSVDTGTGNAGELFF.

The chain combines TRBV28 with TRBJ1-2, with D tentatively TRBD1 (6 bases). Germline CDR1 and CDR2: MDHEN and SYDVKM. V gave up 1 base and J gave up 2 bases, with 8 bases separating them. This CDR3 spans 14 amino acids. CDR3: CASSLYQGNYGYTF. For the CDR3, the DNA is TGTGCCAGCAGTTTATATCAGGGGAACTATGGCTACACCTTC.

This chain joins TRBV27 and TRBJ1-1; D unresolved. The CDR3 loop spans 13 amino acids. V was shortened by 4 bases and J by 0 bases, with 6 bases between the two germline ends. Germline CDR1 reads MNHEY; CDR2 reads SMNVEV (reference sequence). CDR3: CASSSPLNTEAFF. In nucleotides, the CDR3 is TGTGCCAGCAGTTCCCCTTTGAACACTGAAGCTTTCTTT.

This clone was seen only once. The V call is TRBV19, the J call TRBJ1-2; TRBD1 matches 7 bases. The V and J ends lost 5 bases and 2 bases, in that order; junction bases with no gene match: 23. There are 20 residues in the CDR3. The V gene's germline CDR1 is LNHDA and CDR2 SQIVND (reference sequence). Here the CDR3 reads CASSYTTGTDAKPRNYGYTF. The CDR3, as DNA: TGTGCCAGTAGTTATACTACCGGGACAGACGCCAAACCTCGGAACTATGGCTACACCTTC.

The chain combines TRBV5-1 with TRBJ1-2; maybe TRBD1 (5 bases). Germline V lookup: CDR1 SGHRS, CDR2 YFSETQ. The CDR3 totals 15 residues. The V and J ends lost 7 bases and 0 bases respectively, with 16 bases between them. CDR3 in amino acids: CASGRSGDANYGYTF. CDR3 sequence (DNA): TGCGCCAGCGGCCGTTCGGGGGATGCTAACTATGGCTACACCTTC.

This chain links TRBV11-2 with TRBJ1-1, with D hard to call. Trimming took off 6 bases at V and 3 bases at J, with 20 bases between the two ends. CDR3 length: 16 amino acids. CDR1 and CDR2 from the germline V gene are SGHAT and FQNNGV. The CDR3 sequence is CASSPNGGGLDTEAFF. Here the CDR3 DNA reads TGTGCCAGCAGTCCTAACGGAGGTGGGTTGGACACTGAAGCTTTCTTT.

The chain links TRBV19 to TRBJ1-1, with 7 bases aligning to TRBD1. Germline V gives CDR1 LNHDA, CDR2 SQIVND (reference sequence). CDR3 size: 17 residues. V was clipped by 7 bases and J by 0 bases; unmatched bases: 14. CDR3 sequence (DNA): TGTGCCAGTACCCTAGATTCCGGGACAGTGATGAACACTGAAGCTTTCTTT. Residues: CASTLDSGTVMNTEAFF.

The chain combines TRBV28 with TRBJ2-1; 7 bases align to TRBD2. The CDR3 is made up of 15 amino acids. The germline gives CDR1 MDHEN, CDR2 SYDVKM. V shed 5 bases, J shed 6 bases, and the junction held 10 bases outside the gene matches. The CDR3 loop is CASSTPMGGFNEQFF. CDR3 DNA sequence: TGTGCCAGCAGTACCCCCATGGGGGGGTTCAATGAGCAGTTCTTC.

The table lists this clone with a few counts. The V and J genes are TRBV7-3 and TRBJ2-3; TRBD1 aligns across 8 bases. The germline V gene encodes CDR1 SGHTA and CDR2 FQGTGA. Losses at the gene ends were 3 bases for V and 1 base for J; bases not matched to a gene: 0. The CDR3 length is 14 residues. This CDR3 is CASSLGQGTDTQYF. The CDR3 DNA reads TGTGCCAGCAGCTTGGGACAGGGCACAGATACGCAGTATTTT. Drawing the rest from reference TRBV7-3 and TRBJ2-3, the complete variable domain is GAGVSQTPSNKVTEKGKYVELRCDPISGHTALYWYRQSLGQGPEFLIYFQGTGAADDSGLPNDRFFAVRPEGSVSTLKIQRTERGDSAVYLCASSLGQGTDTQYFGPGTRLTVL.

The chain links TRBV7-2 to TRBJ1-3; D unresolved. The CDR3 is made up of 17 amino acids. Trimming shortened V by 3 bases and J by 0 bases, and 15 bases separated the two germline ends. Germline CDR1 is SGHTA and CDR2 is FQGNSA. The CDR3 sequence is CASSFKSGRVSGNTIYF. The CDR3 nucleotides are TGTGCCAGCAGCTTTAAGAGCGGGAGGGTCTCTGGAAACACCATATATTTT.

This clone was seen only once. The chain recombines TRBV6-5 with TRBJ1-1; 9 bases are shared with TRBD1. Germline V gene data show CDR1 as MNHEY and CDR2 as SVGAGI. There are 13 residues in the CDR3. With V trimmed by 5 bases and J by 5 bases, 3 bases remained unmatched. The CDR3 nucleotides are TGTGCCAGCAGTACAGGGGGCTGGACTGAAGCTTTCTTT. It translates to CASSTGGWTEAFF.

As to this clone: Mismatch with germline at one junction end may stem from a read error. This chain connects TRBV4-2 to TRBJ1-2, with D unclear. CDR3 length: 11 amino acids. The germline V gene encodes CDR1 LGHNA and CDR2 YNFKEQ. CDR3 sequence: CASSQGIRLGF. For the CDR3, the DNA is TGTGCCAGCAGCCAAGGCATTCGACTGGGCTTC.

The DNA of the CDR3 is TGTGCCAGCAGTGTACTGAGGACAGGGGAATCTGGGGAGCAGTACTTC. Translated: CASSVLRTGESGEQYF. The chain uses TRBV25-1 and TRBJ2-7; 9 nucleotides match TRBD1. The junction had 14 bases not matched to a gene; V was cut back by 4 bases and J by 7 bases. Germline CDR1 is MGHDK and CDR2 is SYGVNS. This CDR3 has 16 amino acids.

The chain couples TRBV5-4 to TRBJ2-3; D may be TRBD1 (5 bases). CDR1 is SGHNT and CDR2 is YYREEE in the germline V gene (reference sequence). The CDR3 runs 16 residues. Trimming removed 5 bases from V and 1 base from J, with 17 bases in between. For the CDR3, the DNA is TGTGCCAGCAGGGGCACAGGTCACCCCGGCACAGATACGCAGTATTTT. Amino acid sequence: CASRGTGHPGTDTQYF.

The chain joins TRBV4-3 to TRBJ2-5, with D possibly TRBD1 on 6 matching bases. Trimming stripped 0 bases from V and 4 bases from J, with 9 bases between. CDR1 LGHNA and CDR2 YSLEER come from the germline V gene. This CDR3 spans 14 amino acids. For the CDR3, the DNA is TGCGCCAGCAGCCAAGATCGCAGGGGAGAGACCCAGTACTTC. Its protein product is CASSQDRRGETQYF.

The rearrangement uses TRBV5-1 and TRBJ2-5; possibly TRBD2 for D (6 bases). Germline CDR1 reads SGHRS; CDR2 reads YFSETQ. The CDR3 contains 13 residues. V lost 4 bases and J 3 bases, leaving 10 bases between the germline ends. CDR3 coding DNA: TGCGCCAGCAGCGTTTCGGGGGAAGAGACCCAGTACTTC. Translation gives CASSVSGEETQYF.

This clone was observed a handful of times. This chain connects TRBV7-2 to TRBJ2-2; 12 nucleotides agree with TRBD2. CDR3 size: 15 residues. Germline values: CDR1 SGHTA, CDR2 FQGNSA. The V and J ends lost 6 bases and 8 bases, in that order; junction bases with no gene match: 7. The CDR3 spells CASSRTGLAGGELFF. The DNA for the CDR3 is TGTGCCAGCAGTAGAACCGGACTAGCGGGGGGGGAGCTGTTTTTT.

The chain is built from TRBV5-4 and TRBJ2-7; D may be TRBD2 (5 bases). V gave up 4 bases and J gave up 0 bases, with 11 bases separating them. Germline values: CDR1 SGHNT, CDR2 YYREEE (reference sequence). This CDR3 has 14 amino acids. The CDR3 coding sequence is TGTGCCAGCAGCGCTAGCCAACCCTCCTACGAGCAGTACTTC. Translating it yields CASSASQPSYEQYF.

CDR3 coding DNA: TGTGCCAGCTCACCAACTATTGGAACGGGACTACTCTACGAGCAGTACTTC. Translating it yields CASSPTIGTGLLYEQYF. This chain uses TRBV18 with TRBJ2-7; 7 bases agree with TRBD2. The germline V gene encodes CDR1 KGHSH and CDR2 LQKENI. V shed 2 bases, J shed 3 bases, and the junction held 13 bases outside the gene matches. CDR3 length: 17 amino acids.

The chain couples TRBV10-2 to TRBJ1-1, with D unclear. Germline CDR1 and CDR2: WSHSY and SAAADI. The ends were cut back, 0 bases at V and 1 base at J, with 9 bases in the middle. The CDR3 consists of 15 residues. Written as DNA, the CDR3 is TGCGCCAGCAGTGAGTCCGGAGGACGGAACACTGAAGCTTTCTTT. Translating it yields CASSESGGRNTEAFF.

This clone was picked up one time. The chain joins TRBV5-1 to TRBJ2-2; TRBD2 might be the D (7 bases). The germline V gene encodes CDR1 SGHRS and CDR2 YFSETQ. The CDR3 is made up of 15 amino acids. Between the trimmed V and J ends, which lost 4 bases and 6 bases, there was a span of 16 bases. CDR3 nucleotide sequence: TGCGCCAGCAGCATCGGGGCGGGGGCTGCCGGGGAGCTGTTTTTT. This encodes CASSIGAGAAGELFF.

This rearrangement joins TRBV2 to TRBJ2-5, with 8 bases aligning to TRBD1. Trimming at V came to 8 bases and at J to 2 bases, leaving 1 base not matched to a gene. Germline CDR1 and CDR2: SNHLY and FYNNEI. The CDR3 consists of 12 residues. CDR3 DNA sequence: TGTGCCAGCGGACAGGGACAAGAGACCCAGTACTTC. It encodes CASGQGQETQYF.